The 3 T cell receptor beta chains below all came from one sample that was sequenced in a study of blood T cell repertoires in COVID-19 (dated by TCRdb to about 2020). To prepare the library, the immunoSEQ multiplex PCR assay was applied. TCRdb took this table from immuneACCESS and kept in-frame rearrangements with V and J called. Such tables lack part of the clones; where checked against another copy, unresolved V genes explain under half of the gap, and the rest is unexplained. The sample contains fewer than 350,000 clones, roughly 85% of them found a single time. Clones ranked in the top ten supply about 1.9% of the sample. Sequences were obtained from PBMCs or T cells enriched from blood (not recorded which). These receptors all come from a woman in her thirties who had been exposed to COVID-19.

The CDR3, as DNA: TGCGCCAGCAGCGTACAGGGGGCAACTAATGAAAAACTGTTTTTT. Translating it yields CASSVQGATNEKLFF. V usage is TRBV5-1 and J usage is TRBJ1-4, with 8 nucleotides matching TRBD1. This CDR3 comprises 15 residues. V gave up 4 bases and J gave up 0 bases; unmatched junction bases: 2. Germline lookup yields CDR1 SGHRS and CDR2 YFSETQ.

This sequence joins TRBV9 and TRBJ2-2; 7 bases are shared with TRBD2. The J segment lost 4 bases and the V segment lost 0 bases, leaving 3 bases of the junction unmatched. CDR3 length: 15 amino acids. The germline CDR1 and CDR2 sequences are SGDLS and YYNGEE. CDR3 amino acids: CASSVVGGSTGELFF. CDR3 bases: TGTGCCAGCAGCGTAGTGGGAGGGAGCACCGGGGAGCTGTTTTTT.

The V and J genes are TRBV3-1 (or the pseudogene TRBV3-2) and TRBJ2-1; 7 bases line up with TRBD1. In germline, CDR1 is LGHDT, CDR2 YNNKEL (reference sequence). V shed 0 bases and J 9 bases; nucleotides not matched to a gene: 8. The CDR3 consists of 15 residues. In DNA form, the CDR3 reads TGTGCCAGCAGCCAAGATTCGCGGGCAGGGGGTGAGCAGTTCTTC. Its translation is CASSQDSRAGGEQFF.